This T cell receptor beta chain came from a study of shared clonotypes between healthy human individuals. An even split of each subset's genomic DNA across several immunoSEQ plates was performed. Produced via immunoSEQ multiplex PCR; TCRdb's table is partial and in-frame only. The data show about 450,000 clones, around 79% seen once. CDR1 and CDR2 from the germline V gene are MRHNA and SNTAGT. The V and J ends lost 3 bases and 0 bases, in that order; junction bases with no gene match: 5. This CDR3 has 17 amino acids. This clone was detected only once. The receptor comes from a woman aged 40 to 50 in good health. Some clones in this sample may be carry-over from other donors' samples. Source material: PBMCs. The chain uses TRBV6-4 and TRBJ2-2, with 9 bases matching TRBD2. CDR3 bases: TGTGCCAGCAGTGAAGCTAGCGGGAACGCGAACACCGGGGAGCTGTTTTTT. The encoded protein is CASSEASGNANTGELFF.